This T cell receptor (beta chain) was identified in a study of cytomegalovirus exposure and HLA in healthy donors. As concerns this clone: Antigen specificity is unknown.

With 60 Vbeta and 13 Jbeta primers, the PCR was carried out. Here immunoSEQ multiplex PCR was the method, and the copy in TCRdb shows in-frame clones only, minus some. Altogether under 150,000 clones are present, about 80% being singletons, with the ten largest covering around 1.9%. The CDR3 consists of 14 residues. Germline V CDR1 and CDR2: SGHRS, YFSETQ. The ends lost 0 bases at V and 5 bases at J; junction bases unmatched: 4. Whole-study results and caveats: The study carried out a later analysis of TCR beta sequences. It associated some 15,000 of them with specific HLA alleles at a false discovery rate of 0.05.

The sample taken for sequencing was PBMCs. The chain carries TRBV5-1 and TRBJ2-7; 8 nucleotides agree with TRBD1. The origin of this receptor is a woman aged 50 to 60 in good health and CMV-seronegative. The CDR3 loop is CASSLGTGTNEQYF. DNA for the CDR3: TGCGCCAGCAGCTTGGGGACAGGGACCAACGAGCAGTACTTC.